These T cell receptor beta chains were read from a single sample in a study of shared clonotypes between healthy human individuals. Here immunoSEQ multiplex PCR was the method, and the copy in TCRdb shows in-frame clones only, minus some. The table includes approximately 240,000 clones, under 80% detected once. The specimen was memory CD4+ T cells sorted from blood. Source of these receptors: a man in his thirties or forties in good health. Each CDR3 is given with its conserved first and last residue. Each record gives: D gene, J gene, V gene, clone size, CDR3 protein, CDR3 DNA. D genes are given only for firm matches. Where a row states a size, it is once, few, many or the class of an expanded clone; other rows omit it.

D gene: -
J gene: TRBJ2-1
V gene: TRBV20-1
clone size: once
CDR3 protein: CSARAAIEQFF
CDR3 DNA: TGCAGTGCTAGAGCAGCCATTGAGCAGTTCTTC

D gene: TRBD1
J gene: TRBJ2-7
V gene: TRBV4-3
clone size: -
CDR3 protein: CASSQDRSSYEQYF
CDR3 DNA: TGCGCCAGCAGCCAGGACAGGAGCTCCTACGAGCAGTACTTC

D gene: -
J gene: TRBJ2-5
V gene: TRBV18
clone size: -
CDR3 protein: CASSPWTVGETQYF
CDR3 DNA: TGTGCCAGCTCACCTTGGACGGTGGGGGAGACCCAGTACTTC

D gene: TRBD1
J gene: TRBJ2-6
V gene: TRBV5-1
clone size: once
CDR3 protein: CASSLVGQKSGANVLTF
CDR3 DNA: TGCGCCAGCAGCTTGGTGGGACAGAAGTCTGGGGCCAACGTCCTGACTTTC

D gene: TRBD1
J gene: TRBJ2-7
V gene: TRBV6-1
clone size: few
CDR3 protein: CASSEGDRVKYF
CDR3 DNA: TGTGCCAGCAGTGAAGGGGACAGGGTGAAGTACTTC

D gene: -
J gene: TRBJ2-1
V gene: TRBV2
clone size: -
CDR3 protein: CASSVSAAGYNEQFF
CDR3 DNA: TGTGCCAGCAGTGTCTCTGCGGCAGGCTACAATGAGCAGTTCTTC

D gene: TRBD1
J gene: TRBJ2-3
V gene: TRBV19
clone size: -
CDR3 protein: CASTGQGRDTQYF
CDR3 DNA: TGTGCCAGCACGGGACAGGGAAGAGATACGCAGTATTTT

D gene: -
J gene: TRBJ2-3
V gene: TRBV5-6
clone size: -
CDR3 protein: CASSLGVGTDTQYF
CDR3 DNA: TGTGCCAGCAGCTTGGGTGTGGGGACGGATACGCAGTATTTT

D gene: -
J gene: TRBJ2-3
V gene: TRBV9
clone size: many
CDR3 protein: CASSVGLGGSDTQYF
CDR3 DNA: TGTGCCAGCAGCGTAGGGCTCGGAGGGTCAGATACGCAGTATTTT

D gene: -
J gene: TRBJ1-2
V gene: TRBV7-2
clone size: -
CDR3 protein: CASTSEIRGSYGYTF
CDR3 DNA: TGTGCCAGCACCAGCGAGATCAGGGGCTCCTATGGCTACACCTTC

D gene: -
J gene: TRBJ2-7
V gene: TRBV11-2
clone size: -
CDR3 protein: CASSRQPGQPYEQYF
CDR3 DNA: TGTGCCAGCAGCCGACAGCCGGGACAACCCTACGAGCAGTACTTC

D gene: -
J gene: TRBJ2-3
V gene: TRBV5-1
clone size: -
CDR3 protein: CASSLGRAITDTQYF
CDR3 DNA: TGTGCCAGCAGCCTCGGGCGGGCGATCACAGATACGCAGTATTTT

D gene: -
J gene: TRBJ2-5
V gene: TRBV4-3
clone size: -
CDR3 protein: CASSQELVGFQETQYF
CDR3 DNA: TGCGCCAGCAGCCAAGAGTTAGTGGGATTCCAAGAGACCCAGTACTTC

D gene: -
J gene: TRBJ2-1
V gene: TRBV5-1
clone size: -
CDR3 protein: CASSLGSVFNEQFF
CDR3 DNA: TGCGCCAGCAGCTTGGGGTCGGTCTTCAATGAGCAGTTCTTC

D gene: -
J gene: TRBJ1-1
V gene: TRBV29-1
clone size: -
CDR3 protein: CSVGSGRNTEAFF
CDR3 DNA: TGCAGCGTTGGATCCGGCCGGAACACTGAAGCTTTCTTT

D gene: -
J gene: TRBJ1-3
V gene: TRBV10-3
clone size: many
CDR3 protein: CAIREASGNTIYF
CDR3 DNA: TGTGCCATCAGGGAGGCGTCTGGAAACACCATATATTTT

D gene: -
J gene: TRBJ2-6
V gene: TRBV7-2
clone size: many
CDR3 protein: CASSPLQANVLTF
CDR3 DNA: TGTGCCAGCTCCCCGCTGCAGGCCAACGTCCTGACTTTC

D gene: TRBD2
J gene: TRBJ2-5
V gene: TRBV29-1
clone size: -
CDR3 protein: CSTGGSADQETQYF
CDR3 DNA: TGCAGCACCGGGGGGTCCGCCGACCAAGAGACCCAGTACTTC

D gene: -
J gene: TRBJ1-1
V gene: TRBV5-5
clone size: -
CDR3 protein: CASSFMPGRGRNTEAFF
CDR3 DNA: TGTGCCAGCAGCTTTATGCCGGGGCGGGGAAGGAACACTGAAGCTTTCTTT

D gene: TRBD1
J gene: TRBJ1-2
V gene: TRBV25-1
clone size: -
CDR3 protein: CASSEDRVYGYTF
CDR3 DNA: TGTGCCAGCAGTGAAGACAGGGTATATGGCTACACCTTC

D gene: TRBD1
J gene: TRBJ1-5
V gene: TRBV6-1
clone size: many
CDR3 protein: CASRGTGGIQPQHF
CDR3 DNA: TGTGCCAGCAGGGGGACAGGGGGCATTCAGCCCCAGCATTTT

D gene: -
J gene: TRBJ2-1
V gene: TRBV4-3
clone size: -
CDR3 protein: CASSQASGYEQFF
CDR3 DNA: TGCGCCAGCAGCCAAGCGTCGGGCTATGAGCAGTTCTTC

D gene: -
J gene: TRBJ1-1
V gene: TRBV5-1
clone size: medium-sized
CDR3 protein: CASSLEIGANTEAFF
CDR3 DNA: TGCGCCAGCAGCTTGGAGATCGGAGCGAACACTGAAGCTTTCTTT

D gene: TRBD2
J gene: TRBJ2-1
V gene: TRBV29-1
clone size: few
CDR3 protein: CSVVPGTRTYNEQFF
CDR3 DNA: TGCAGCGTCGTGCCCGGGACTAGAACCTACAATGAGCAGTTCTTC

D gene: -
J gene: TRBJ1-1
V gene: TRBV29-1
clone size: -
CDR3 protein: CSVGFFTEAFF
CDR3 DNA: TGCAGCGTTGGATTTTTCACTGAAGCTTTCTTT

D gene: -
J gene: TRBJ2-1
V gene: TRBV14
clone size: -
CDR3 protein: CASSQGIAYNEQFF
CDR3 DNA: TGTGCCAGCAGCCAAGGAATTGCCTACAATGAGCAGTTCTTC

D gene: TRBD2
J gene: TRBJ2-1
V gene: TRBV28
clone size: once
CDR3 protein: CASRTSGRPLQSTIEQFF
CDR3 DNA: TGTGCCAGCCGAACTAGCGGGAGGCCCCTCCAATCCACAATTGAGCAGTTCTTC

D gene: -
J gene: TRBJ1-4
V gene: TRBV2
clone size: -
CDR3 protein: CASRTGMPAEKLFF
CDR3 DNA: TGTGCCAGCAGGACGGGGATGCCGGCTGAAAAACTGTTTTTT

D gene: -
J gene: TRBJ2-2
V gene: TRBV25-1
clone size: -
CDR3 protein: CASWEGANTGELFF
CDR3 DNA: TGTGCCAGCTGGGAGGGGGCGAACACCGGGGAGCTGTTTTTT